This note documents a single T cell receptor (beta chain) sequence. Its antigen is still unknown. CDR1 SEHNR and CDR2 FQNEAQ come from the germline V gene (reference sequence). The length of the CDR3 is 15 residues. V lost 3 bases to trimming and J lost 3 bases, with 11 bases between them. Vbeta (60) and Jbeta (13) primers were used in the PCR. Profiled with immunoSEQ multiplex PCR; TCRdb holds only in-frame clones, not every one. The data show about 280,000 clones, about 87% seen once. This specimen belongs to a study of cytomegalovirus exposure and HLA in healthy donors. General study findings and limits: Overall, under 200 TCR beta chains were annotated as cytomegalovirus-associated. Immune exposure information comprised only CMV serostatus. Fewer N-insertions (relative to the approximately 670-donor mean) were reportedly seen in an Asian-associated ancestry cluster in a later analysis. In a later analysis, HLA-associated beta chains showed higher expansion and lower generation probabilities than comparable chains.

The V call is TRBV7-9, the J call TRBJ2-2, with D perhaps TRBD1 (7 bases). The material sequenced was PBMCs. The sequence came from a woman aged 18 to 35 in good health and CMV-seronegative. Written as DNA, the CDR3 is TGTGCCAGCAGCTTGCGGGACAGTTACACCGGGGAGCTGTTTTTT. Encoded protein: CASSLRDSYTGELFF.